This TCR beta chain was observed in a study of T cell responses to AZD1222 COVID-19 vaccine. Overall study results and limits: White British ancestry dominated among donors, who included more females, and clonal diversity was possibly underestimated. Increases in Spike-specific TCR breadth and depth were seen after two AZD1222 doses.

In regard to this clone: Antigen: not known.

Pooling of second doses given at about 4 or about 12 weeks was done. Only in-frame clones appear in the TCRdb table, and some are missing; sequencing was by immunoSEQ multiplex PCR. The sample holds 150,000 to 200,000 clones, about 89% seen once. Looked up from germline, CDR1 is MDHEN and CDR2 is SYDVKM. V dropped 5 bases and J dropped 4 bases, with 14 bases sitting between them. The CDR3 runs 14 residues. The sample consisted of peripheral blood, taken 28 days after the second AZD1222 dose. This sequence joins TRBV28 and TRBJ1-1; D may be TRBD1 (5 bases). This sequence was found in an adult who received the AZD1222 COVID-19 vaccine. The CDR3 DNA is TGTGCCAGCAGTGGTAGGGGAGAGGGCACTGAAGCTTTCTTT. Translating it yields CASSGRGEGTEAFF.